This T cell receptor (beta chain) was identified during a study of T-cell memory formation after mild COVID-19. This clonotype came up a few times. TCRdb reanalysed the 5' RACE reads using MiXCR and keeps one entry per CDR3 protein. The table records about 200,000 distinct CDR3 sequences, over 9.5% of them present only once. Germline values: CDR1 MNHNY, CDR2 SVGAGI (reference sequence). V was pared by 5 bases and J by 5 bases, with 6 bases of the junction left unmatched. This CDR3 region has 14 residues. The chain has TRBV6-6 and TRBJ1-5, with 7 bases that match TRBD1. This sequence was found in a man between 18 and 35 years old who had mild COVID-19 (a few samples of this study predate the infection). Cell type and time point are not known. Sequenced sample: PBMCs or a T cell subset sorted from them (not recorded which). The CDR3 DNA follows: TGTGCCAGCAGTGGCGACAGGGAATATCAGCCCCAGCATTTT. Protein product: CASSGDREYQPQHF.